The 19 T cell receptor beta chains listed next were all sequenced from one sample in a study of tumor and adjacent non-tumor tissue in lung cancer. The template was RNA from unsorted bulk tissue. Distant lung tissue was collected more than 3 cm away from the tumor edge. A modified ARM-PCR protocol with three rounds of nested PCR amplified TCRbeta. TCRdb used MiXCR to reprocess the multiplex PCR reads, holding one entry per CDR3 protein. The table lists 100,000 or so distinct CDR3 sequences, 65% of them singletons, with roughly 20% in the top ten. The sequenced sample was distant non-tumor lung tissue. Receptors were obtained from a man aged 25-45 years with non-small cell lung cancer.

Points on this clonotype: A junction boundary mismatches the germline segment, possibly from a read error. The V gene is TRBV6-2 or TRBV6-3, the J gene TRBJ2-1, with 9 bases lining up with TRBD2. Germline V gives CDR1 MNHEY, CDR2 SVGEGT. There are 14 residues in the CDR3. CDR3 region: CASNLGLAYSEQFF. The CDR3 coding sequence is TGTGCCAGCAACCTGGGACTAGCATACAGTGAGCAATTCTTC.

A remark on this clonotype: The germline gene is not matched at one end of the junction; a read error may be the cause. The chain links TRBV29-1 to TRBJ1-1, with TRBD1 as a possible D gene (6 bases). The CDR3 length is 16 residues. Germline V gives CDR1 SQVTM, CDR2 ANQGSEA. The CDR3 is CSVETRGREVNTEAFF. As DNA, the CDR3 is TGCAGCGTCGAGACCAGGGGCAGGGAAGTGAATACTGAAGCTTTCTTT.

With regard to this clonotype: This may be a read error: a much more frequent sequence differs by one nucleotide. J is TRBJ1-2 and V is TRBV6-5, with D possibly TRBD1 on 6 matching bases. Germline assignment: CDR1 MNHEY and CDR2 SVGAGI. CDR3 size: 14 residues. The DNA for the CDR3 is TGTGTCAGCAGTACCTTTCTCGGAGGGGGGGGCTACACCTTC. Its protein product is CVSSTFLGGGGYTF.

This clonotype has only one observation. This CDR3 is missing its conserved last phenylalanine or tryptophan, likely due to a read error. The gene calls are TRBV5-6 and TRBJ2-1, with 11 positions matching TRBD2. The CDR3 length is 19 residues. The V segment lost 4 bases and the J segment 2 bases; nucleotides outside the gene matches: 14. Germline V lookup: CDR1 SGHDT, CDR2 YYEEEE. The CDR3 spells CASSSLPGLAEGTYNEQFL. CDR3 bases: TGTGCCAGCAGCAGCTTACCGGGACTAGCGGAAGGAACCTACAATGAGCAGTTCCTC.

With respect to this clonotype: A much larger clone lies one base from this, so it may be a read error. The chain uses TRBV5-6 and TRBJ2-7; a possible D gene is TRBD1 (6 bases). Germline V gives CDR1 SGHDT, CDR2 YYEEEE. This CDR3 region has 15 residues. V dropped 2 bases and J dropped 3 bases, with 15 bases sitting between them. This CDR3 is CASSFSRGFFYEQYF. As DNA, the CDR3 is TGTGCCAGCAGCTTTAGCAGGGGATTCTTCTACGAGCAGTACTTC. The entire variable domain, with the rest obtained from reference TRBV5-6 and TRBJ2-7, is as follows: DAGVTQSPTHLIKTRGQQVTLRCSPKSGHDTVSWYQQALGQGPQFIFQYYEEEERQRGNFPDRFSGHQFPNYSSELNVNALLLGDSALYLCASSFSRGFFYEQYFGPGTRLTVT.

In regard to this clonotype: In this CDR3 the conserved last residue, phenylalanine or tryptophan, is missing, so a read error is likely. The gene calls are TRBV6-5 and TRBJ2-1; D is undetermined. Germline CDR1 MNHEY, CDR2 SVGAGI. The CDR3 consists of 15 residues. CDR3 region: CASSYSNWAGNGQFI. CDR3 nucleotide sequence: TGTGCCAGCAGTTACTCCAATTGGGCTGGCAATGGGCAGTTCATC.

This clonotype was observed a handful of times. Just one base apart from a much larger clone, this may be a read error. The J gene is TRBJ2-3, the V gene TRBV20-1; D is unclear. The V and J ends lost 0 bases and 10 bases respectively, with 17 bases between them. In germline, CDR1 is DFQATT, CDR2 SNEGSKA (reference sequence). The CDR3 is made up of 14 amino acids. The CDR3 protein is CSARDLDGSDAQYF. The CDR3 DNA is TGCAGTGCTAGAGACTTGGACGGATCCGATGCGCAGTATTTT.

About this clonotype itself: The junction departs from germline at one end; a sequencing error may be responsible. The rearrangement joins TRBV5-5 to TRBJ1-6; TRBD1 is a possible D gene (6 bases). Germline V gives CDR1 SGHKS, CDR2 YYEKEE (reference sequence). The CDR3 extends over 14 amino acids. The CDR3 region is CASRDRNPNSPLQF. The CDR3 DNA follows: TGTGCCAGCAGAGACAGGAACCCAAATTCACCCCTCCAATTT.

Points on this clonotype: This may be a read error: a much more frequent sequence differs by one nucleotide. This sequence joins TRBV12-3 or TRBV12-4 and TRBJ2-2; the D call may be TRBD1 or TRBD2 (6 bases each). Trimming cost V 8 bases and J 5 bases, with 18 bases left between them. The CDR3 is made up of 15 amino acids. The CDR3 spells CASLSGATWTGELFF. CDR3 bases: TGTGCCAGCCTATCGGGGGCCACGTGGACCGGGGAGCTGTTTTTT.

The chain couples TRBV4-3 to TRBJ2-1; a weak D match, TRBD1 (6 bases). With 7 bases removed from V and 4 bases from J, the gap between germline ends came to 14 bases. Per the germline V gene, CDR1 is LGHNA and CDR2 is YSLEER. The CDR3 extends over 14 amino acids. This CDR3 is CASNQIQGYNEQFF. The CDR3 region has the DNA TGCGCCAGCAACCAGATTCAGGGGTACAATGAGCAGTTCTTC.

This clonotype was counted once. This sequence joins TRBV6-5 and TRBJ1-4, with D hard to call. Germline V gene data show CDR1 as MNHEY and CDR2 as SVGAGI. V lost 6 bases and J lost 8, with 19 bases in between. This CDR3 spans 15 amino acids. The CDR3 DNA reads as TGTGCCAGCAGACGTTCAGCGACCTTGAGCGAAAAACTGTTTTTT. This gives the protein CASRRSATLSEKLFF.

This clonotype turned up a few times. V is TRBV11-2 and J is TRBJ2-3; the match to TRBD1 covers 8 bases. Germline-derived CDR1 and CDR2 are SGHAT and FQNNGV. V lost 5 bases and J lost 1; bases outside the gene matches: 11. This CDR3 is built from 17 residues. Here the CDR3 DNA reads TGTGCCAGCAGCAGACGGACAGGGAAGGGGCGCACAGATACGCAGTATTTT. This gives the protein CASSRRTGKGRTDTQYF.

As regards this clonotype: Given a much more abundant clone one base away, this may be a read error. V usage is TRBV6-5 and J usage is TRBJ2-3; perhaps D is TRBD1 or TRBD2 (5 bases each). The ends were cut back, 7 bases at V and 6 bases at J, with 14 bases in the middle. In germline, CDR1 is MNHEY, CDR2 SVGAGI. The CDR3 sequence is 13 residues long. The CDR3 here is CASTATWGDTQYF. CDR3 nucleotides: TGTGCCAGCACTGCGACGTGGGGGGATACGCAGTATTTT.

Concerning this clonotype: One junction end does not reproduce the germline sequence, and a read error may be involved. This sequence joins TRBV11-3 and TRBJ1-6, with a possible D match to TRBD1 (6 bases). Per germline, CDR1 SGHNT and CDR2 YENEEA. The CDR3 contains 15 residues. The CDR3 loop is CSSRPTQGSNSPLHF. The CDR3 DNA reads as TGTTCCAGCAGACCCACACAGGGATCGAATTCACCCCTCCACTTT.

With regard to this clonotype: With a much larger clone just one base away, this may be a read error. The chain recombines TRBV6-2 or TRBV6-3 with TRBJ1-2, with D possibly TRBD1 on 5 matching bases. V was trimmed by 4 bases and J by 4 bases, leaving 13 bases between them. Germline V gene lookup returns CDR1 MNHEY and CDR2 SVGEGT. This CDR3 comprises 14 residues. The CDR3 region is CASSSLGEIYGYTF. The CDR3 coding sequence is TGTGCCAGCAGTTCCCTAGGGGAAATCTATGGCTACACCTTC.

A note on this clonotype: With a much larger clone just one base away, this may be a read error. The CDR3 sequence is CSRHGRVYNEQFF. DNA for the CDR3: TGCTCCCGCCACGGGAGGGTCTACAATGAGCAGTTCTTC. The chain links TRBV1 to TRBJ2-1; the table gives TRBD2 as D, unverified against the DNA. TRBV1 is a listed pseudogene. CDR3 length: 13 amino acids.

A note on this clonotype: One junction end does not reproduce the germline sequence, and a read error may be involved. Here the CDR3 reads CASSYKHEQCF. The DNA of the CDR3 is TGTGCCAGCAGCTACAAGCACGAGCAGTGCTTC. The rearrangement uses TRBV6-2 or TRBV6-3 and TRBJ2-7, with D hard to call. This CDR3 has 11 amino acids. Germline CDR1 reads MNHEY; CDR2 reads SVGEGT.

With respect to this clonotype: One base away lies a much larger clone, so this may be a sequencing read error. This chain links TRBV12-3 or TRBV12-4 with TRBJ2-1; D uncertain. CDR3 size: 13 residues. V was pared by 4 bases and J by 3 bases, with 7 bases between. CDR3 region: CASSSSRYNEQFF. The CDR3 nucleotides read TGTGCCAGCAGTTCAAGCCGCTACAATGAGCAGTTCTTC.

About this clonotype itself: The CDR3 end shows no conserved phenylalanine or tryptophan, and so a read error is likely. The chain has TRBV12-5 and TRBJ2-1; D may be TRBD1 (6 bases). Germline V gene sequence: CDR1 LGHNT, CDR2 FRNRAP. The CDR3 is 16 residues long. Between the trimmed V and J ends, which lost 4 bases and 4 bases, there was a span of 17 bases. The CDR3 nucleotides are TGTGCTAGTGGTTCTCTCGTGACAGGCTCTTACAATGAGCAGTTCTTA. The encoded protein is CASGSLVTGSYNEQFL.